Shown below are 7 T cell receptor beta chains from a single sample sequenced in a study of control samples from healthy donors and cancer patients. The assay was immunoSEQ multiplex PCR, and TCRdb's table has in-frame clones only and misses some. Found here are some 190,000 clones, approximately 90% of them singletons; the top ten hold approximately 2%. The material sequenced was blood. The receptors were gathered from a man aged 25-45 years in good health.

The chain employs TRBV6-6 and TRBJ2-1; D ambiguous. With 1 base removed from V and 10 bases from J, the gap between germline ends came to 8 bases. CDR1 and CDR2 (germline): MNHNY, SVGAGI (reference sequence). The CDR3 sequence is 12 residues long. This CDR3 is CASSYLLWEQFF. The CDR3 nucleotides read TGTGCCAGCAGTTACTTACTGTGGGAGCAGTTCTTC.

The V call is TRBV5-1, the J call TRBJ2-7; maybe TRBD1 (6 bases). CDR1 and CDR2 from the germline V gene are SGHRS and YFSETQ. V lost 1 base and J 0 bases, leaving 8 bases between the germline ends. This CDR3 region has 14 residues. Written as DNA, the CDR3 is TGCGCCAGCAGCTTGACAGGGAGCTCCTACGAGCAGTACTTC. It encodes CASSLTGSSYEQYF.

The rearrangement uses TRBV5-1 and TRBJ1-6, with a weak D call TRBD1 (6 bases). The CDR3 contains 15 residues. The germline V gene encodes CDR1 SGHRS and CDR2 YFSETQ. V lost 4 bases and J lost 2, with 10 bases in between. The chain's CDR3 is CASSGQLAYNSPLHF. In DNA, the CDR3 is TGCGCCAGCAGCGGACAGCTAGCCTATAATTCACCCCTCCACTTT.

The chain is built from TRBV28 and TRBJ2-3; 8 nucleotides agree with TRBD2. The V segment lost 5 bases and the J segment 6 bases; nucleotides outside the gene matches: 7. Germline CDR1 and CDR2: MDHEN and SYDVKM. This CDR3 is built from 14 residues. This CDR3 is CASSTFSGADTQYF. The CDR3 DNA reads TGTGCCAGCAGTACCTTTAGCGGGGCGGATACGCAGTATTTT.

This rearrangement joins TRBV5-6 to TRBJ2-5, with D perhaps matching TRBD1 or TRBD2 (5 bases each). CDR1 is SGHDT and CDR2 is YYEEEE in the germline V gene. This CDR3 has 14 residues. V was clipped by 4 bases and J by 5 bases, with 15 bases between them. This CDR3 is CASSLGYGAETQYF. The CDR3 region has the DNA TGTGCCAGCAGCCTTGGATACGGGGCGGAGACCCAGTACTTC.

CDR3 DNA: TGTGCCAGCAGCACCGTCCGGGATCCCCCACCCCCCGAGCAGTACTTC. Translating gives CASSTVRDPPPPEQYF. The chain uses TRBV13 and TRBJ2-7; perhaps TRBD2 as D (5 bases). Germline loops: CDR1 PRHDT, CDR2 FYEKMQ (reference sequence). The CDR3 loop spans 16 amino acids. V lost 5 bases and J lost 6, with 23 bases in between.

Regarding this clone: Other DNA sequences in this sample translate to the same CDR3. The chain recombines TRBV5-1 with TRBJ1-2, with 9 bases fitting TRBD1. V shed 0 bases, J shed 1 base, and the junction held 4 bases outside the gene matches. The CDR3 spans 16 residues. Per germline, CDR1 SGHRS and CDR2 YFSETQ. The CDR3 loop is CASSLGGTGFNYGYTF. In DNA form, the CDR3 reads TGCGCCAGCAGCTTGGGTGGGACAGGGTTTAACTATGGCTACACCTTC.